This TCR beta chain was sequenced in a study of cytomegalovirus exposure and HLA in healthy donors. V shed 5 bases and J 8 bases; nucleotides not matched to a gene: 14. The CDR3 sequence is 16 residues long. Germline CDR1 is SEHNR and CDR2 is FQNEAQ (reference sequence). PCR amplification relied on 60 Vbeta primers (plus 13 Jbeta primers). Some clones are missing from TCRdb's copy, which holds only in-frame ones; the method was immunoSEQ multiplex PCR. The table lists over 130,000 clones, less than 85% of them singletons. The sequencing sample was made of PBMCs. The chain joins TRBV7-9 to TRBJ2-1, with 8 bases fitting TRBD2. This TCR came from a man aged 35 to 55 in good health and CMV-seronegative. CDR3 DNA: TGTGCCAGCAGCACATATAACGGGGGGGCTCTCGATGAGCAGTTCTTC. Translated: CASSTYNGGALDEQFF.